This T cell receptor (beta chain) came from a study of radiation and T cells in renal cell carcinoma. General study points: Without pretreatment biopsies, baseline tumor clonotype presence was undetermined.

Generated by immunoSEQ multiplex PCR, the TCRdb table keeps only in-frame clones and is missing some. Of some 64,000 clones in the sample, approximately 80% were seen once. As for this clone: Its antigen is still unknown.

The time point: blood 4 weeks post-SBRT, at nephrectomy. This sample's treatment: 15 Gy SBRT to primary tumor, nephrectomy 4 weeks later. The sequences come from blood, collected from a patient whose treatment included radiotherapy and nephrectomy. This receptor was obtained from a man between 60 and 75 years old with renal cell carcinoma.

This CDR3 reads CASTPEGFRVLDGYTF. CDR3 DNA: TGTGCCAGTACCCCCGAAGGGTTTAGGGTCCTAGATGGCTACACCTTC. This chain links TRBV19 with TRBJ1-2; no firm D call. V lost 7 bases and J 6 bases, leaving 24 bases between the germline ends. The CDR3 totals 16 residues. Germline-derived CDR1 and CDR2 are LNHDA and SQIVND (reference sequence). Supplemented by reference TRBV19 and TRBJ1-2, the full variable domain reads DGGITQSPKYLFRKEGQNVTLSCEQNLNHDAMYWYRQDPGQGLRLIYYSQIVNDFQKGDIAEGYSVSREKKESFPLTVTSAQKNPTAFYLCASTPEGFRVLDGYTFGSGTRLTVV.